The 19 T cell receptor beta chains in this list originate from one sample, sequenced in a study of shared T cell receptors in the human thymus. The method was immunoSEQ multiplex PCR; TCRdb's version includes in-frame clones alone and lacks a portion of them. The table lists hundreds of thousands of clones, 88% of them singletons, with about 0.01% in the top ten. These data were likewise used in another study, on human thymus T cells.

Sequencing was done on a sample of thymocytes. Receptors were obtained from a boy less than two years old with a congenital heart defect.

V gene TRBV10-1 combines with J gene TRBJ1-5; TRBD1 aligns across 7 bases. Per germline, CDR1 WNHNN and CDR2 SYGVQD (reference sequence). V shed 8 bases and J 1 base; nucleotides not matched to a gene: 2. This CDR3 is 13 amino acids long. The CDR3 loop is CASDRASNQPQHF. In nucleotides, the CDR3 is TGCGCCAGCGACAGGGCCAGCAATCAGCCCCAGCATTTT.

The chain recombines TRBV29-1 with TRBJ2-5, with D possibly being TRBD2 (6 bases). V was cut by 4 bases and J by 0 bases, with 18 bases left in between. CDR3 size: 16 residues. The germline gives CDR1 SQVTM, CDR2 ANQGSEA. CDR3 DNA sequence: TGCAGCGTTGGAGTGGGCCAGGGCGGGGACCAAGAGACCCAGTACTTC. Protein product: CSVGVGQGGDQETQYF.

This sequence joins TRBV6-6 and TRBJ1-2; no firm D call. Germline V gene sequence: CDR1 MNHNY, CDR2 SVGAGI (reference sequence). V lost 0 bases, J lost 3 bases, and 11 bases lay in between. This CDR3 spans 15 amino acids. The CDR3 spells CASSYSRVPHYGYTF. In DNA form, the CDR3 reads TGTGCCAGCAGTTACTCTCGAGTTCCCCACTATGGCTACACCTTC.

The chain carries TRBV7-2 and TRBJ2-7, with TRBD1 identical over 9 bases. Losses at the gene ends were 4 bases for V and 2 bases for J; bases not matched to a gene: 3. Germline CDR1 SGHTA, CDR2 FQGNSA. The CDR3 length is 14 residues. CDR3 bases: TGTGCCAGCAGCTCCCGACAGGGGGCCTACGAGCAGTACTTC. It is translated as CASSSRQGAYEQYF.

The chain joins TRBV12-5 to TRBJ1-5, with D unclear. Trimming removed 3 bases from V and 0 bases from J, with 15 bases in between. This CDR3 region has 17 residues. Germline V lookup: CDR1 LGHNT, CDR2 FRNRAP. The CDR3 here is CASGFLAHPYSNQPQHF. The CDR3 nucleotides are TGTGCTAGTGGTTTTCTAGCCCACCCCTATAGCAATCAGCCCCAGCATTTT.

This clone was recorded a few times. The rearrangement uses TRBV15 and TRBJ2-2; unclear D gene. V lost 5 bases, J lost 0 bases, and 19 bases lay in between. There are 18 residues in the CDR3. Looked up from germline, CDR1 is LNHNV and CDR2 is YYDKDF (reference sequence). CDR3 region: CATSRVKRPDSNTGELFF. The CDR3 DNA reads as TGTGCCACCAGCCGCGTTAAGCGCCCAGATTCGAACACCGGGGAGCTGTTTTTT. Drawing the rest from reference TRBV15 and TRBJ2-2, the complete variable domain is DAMVIQNPRYQVTQFGKPVTLSCSQTLNHNVMYWYQQKSSQAPKLLFHYYDKDFNNEADTPDNFQSRRPNTSFCFLDIRSPGLGDTAMYLCATSRVKRPDSNTGELFFGEGSRLTVL.

The chain couples TRBV5-1 to TRBJ2-5; TRBD2 agrees at 9 bases. This CDR3 region has 14 residues. Germline V gives CDR1 SGHRS, CDR2 YFSETQ. Trimming cost V 6 bases and J 5 bases; bases outside gene matches: 8. The CDR3 spells CASTIAGEGETQYF. The CDR3 DNA sequence: TGCGCCAGCACGATAGCGGGAGAGGGGGAGACCCAGTACTTC.

This clone was detected once. This CDR3 reads CASSHRQGADLAKNIQYF. DNA for the CDR3: TGTGCCAGCAGCCACAGACAGGGGGCCGACTTAGCCAAAAACATTCAGTACTTC. The chain joins TRBV7-8 to TRBJ2-4; 10 nucleotides match TRBD1. This CDR3 has 18 amino acids. Unmatched junction bases numbered 10, after V lost 5 bases and J lost 0 bases. Germline loops: CDR1 SGHVS, CDR2 FQNEAQ.

This chain joins TRBV9 and TRBJ2-6, with 8 positions matching TRBD1. With V trimmed by 5 bases and J by 0 bases, 4 bases remained unmatched. Germline CDR1 reads SGDLS; CDR2 reads YYNGEE. CDR3 length equals 16 residues. The CDR3: CASRGQAGSGANVLTF. As DNA, the CDR3 is TGTGCCAGCAGGGGACAGGCCGGCTCTGGGGCCAACGTCCTGACTTTC.

This clone was picked up one time. CDR3 amino acids: CASSSPGGCGRAFCEQYF. The CDR3 DNA is TGTGCCAGCAGCTCACCCGGGGGGTGCGGGAGGGCGTTCTGCGAGCAGTACTTC. The V call is TRBV7-2, the J call TRBJ2-7; 9 bases agree with TRBD2. Looked up from germline, CDR1 is SGHTA and CDR2 is FQGNSA. V lost 4 bases and J lost 6; bases outside the gene matches: 19. The CDR3 contains 18 residues.

This chain uses TRBV7-3 with TRBJ2-3, with D tentatively TRBD2 (7 bases). The CDR3 loop spans 16 amino acids. From germline, CDR1 is SGHTA and CDR2 FQGTGA. V lost 1 base, J lost 2 bases, and 13 bases lay in between. The CDR3 DNA follows: TGTGCCAGCAGCTTAAGCGGCGGGGGCTTCACAGATACGCAGTATTTT. This translates into CASSLSGGGFTDTQYF.

V and J are TRBV7-2 and TRBJ2-3; 9 bases are shared with TRBD2. V lost 1 base, J lost 2 bases, and 7 bases stayed unmatched. Germline values: CDR1 SGHTA, CDR2 FQGNSA. This CDR3 is built from 17 residues. CDR3 in DNA: TGTGCCAGCAGCTTAGGGGTAGCGGGAGCGATCACAGATACGCAGTATTTT. It encodes CASSLGVAGAITDTQYF.

The chain carries TRBV5-1 and TRBJ2-2; 7 nucleotides match TRBD2. Unmatched junction bases numbered 10, after V lost 0 bases and J lost 8 bases. CDR1 is SGHRS and CDR2 is YFSETQ in the germline V gene. The CDR3 contains 16 residues. The chain's CDR3 is CASSLVTSRRRGELFF. The CDR3 nucleotides read TGCGCCAGCAGCTTGGTGACTAGCAGGCGCAGGGGGGAGCTGTTTTTT.

The chain joins TRBV14 to TRBJ2-7, with 9 bases lining up with TRBD1. Germline V CDR1 and CDR2: SGHDN, FVKESK. There are 14 residues in the CDR3. The V gene end was trimmed by 4 bases and the J gene end by 2 bases; junction bases not matched to a gene: 3. CDR3: CASSLRDRAYEQYF. DNA of the CDR3: TGTGCCAGCAGCCTCCGGGACAGGGCCTACGAGCAGTACTTC.

The V call is TRBV4-1, the J call TRBJ2-1; 8 positions match TRBD1. The germline V gene encodes CDR1 MGHRA and CDR2 YSYEKL. V trimming: 0 bases; J trimming: 2 bases; junction bases outside the gene matches: 12. CDR3 size: 19 residues. This CDR3 is CASSQDARKPGGPYNEQFF. The CDR3 nucleotides are TGCGCCAGCAGCCAAGACGCGCGGAAACCAGGGGGCCCCTACAATGAGCAGTTCTTC.

J is TRBJ2-2 and V is TRBV19, with 11 positions matching TRBD2. Germline CDR1 LNHDA, CDR2 SQIVND (reference sequence). V gave up 0 bases and J gave up 2 bases; unmatched junction bases: 5. The CDR3 runs 18 residues. CDR3 DNA sequence: TGTGCCAGTAGTATAGATCCCGGGACTAGCGGTAACACCGGGGAGCTGTTTTTT. Its protein product is CASSIDPGTSGNTGELFF.

This chain links TRBV27 with TRBJ2-7; 9 bases align to TRBD2. Germline CDR1 reads MNHEY; CDR2 reads SMNVEV (reference sequence). The V gene end was trimmed by 0 bases and the J gene end by 1 base; junction bases not matched to a gene: 4. This CDR3 spans 16 amino acids. CDR3 DNA: TGTGCCAGCAGTTTATCGGCTAGCGGGGCGTCCTACGAGCAGTACTTC. This gives the protein CASSLSASGASYEQYF.

The chain links TRBV27 to TRBJ2-1; 12 bases are shared with TRBD2. Germline-derived CDR1 and CDR2 are MNHEY and SMNVEV (reference sequence). This CDR3 has 15 amino acids. V gave up 6 bases and J gave up 7 bases; unmatched junction bases: 7. CDR3 DNA: TGTGCCAGCAGACCGCGGACTAGCGGGAAGAATGAGCAGTTCTTC. Protein product: CASRPRTSGKNEQFF.

This clone came up a few times. The chain links TRBV27 to TRBJ1-4; a weak D match, TRBD1 (5 bases). V lost 5 bases to trimming and J lost 7 bases, with 11 bases between them. The germline gives CDR1 MNHEY, CDR2 SMNVEV (reference sequence). The CDR3 contains 13 residues. The CDR3 loop is CASSIRAREKLFF. Here the CDR3 DNA reads TGTGCCAGCAGTATCAGGGCGCGTGAAAAACTGTTTTTT.